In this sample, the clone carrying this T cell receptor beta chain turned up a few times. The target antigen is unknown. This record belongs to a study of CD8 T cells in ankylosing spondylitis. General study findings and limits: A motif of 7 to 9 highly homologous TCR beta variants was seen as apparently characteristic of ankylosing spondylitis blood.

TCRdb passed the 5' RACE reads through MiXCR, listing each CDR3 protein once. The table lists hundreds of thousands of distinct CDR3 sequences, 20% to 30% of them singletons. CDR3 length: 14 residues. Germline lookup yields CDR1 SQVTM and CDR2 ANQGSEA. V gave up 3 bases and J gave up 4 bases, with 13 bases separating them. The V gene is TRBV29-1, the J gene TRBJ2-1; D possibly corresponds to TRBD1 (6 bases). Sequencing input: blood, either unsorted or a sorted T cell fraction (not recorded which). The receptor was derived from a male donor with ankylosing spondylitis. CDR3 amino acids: CSVEGGRGYNEQFF. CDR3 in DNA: TGCAGCGTTGAGGGTGGCAGGGGTTACAATGAGCAGTTCTTC.